This paragraph covers one T cell receptor beta chain sequence. Seattle patients were enrolled during active infection and followed longitudinally. These data originate in a study of blood T cell repertoires in COVID-19. Background on the study: There were acute and convalescent COVID-19 samples, and they came from the United States, Italy and Spain. Sources were T cells, B-cell-depleted T cells, or PBMCs; the material itself was cDNA or gDNA.

How the authors handled the data: How many nucleated cells were present was estimated from reference gene primer amplification. This table comes from immunoSEQ multiplex PCR, and its TCRdb copy is limited to in-frame clones, with some not included. V, J and clone size are those of that table, while D and trimming were read from the DNA. The sample has about 130,000 clones, 70% to 75% seen once; the top ten hold approximately 6%. This CDR3 is 15 amino acids long. Trimming took off 0 bases at V and 1 base at J, with 10 bases between the two ends. Germline V gene data show CDR1 as SGDLS and CDR2 as YYNGEE.

This rearrangement joins TRBV9 to TRBJ1-1, with D possibly TRBD1 on 6 matching bases. The material sequenced was peripheral blood. The source is a man older than 75 with COVID-19, enrolled during active disease. CDR3 amino acids: CASSVAGAGNTEAFF. CDR3 bases: TGTGCCAGCAGCGTAGCAGGGGCCGGGAACACTGAAGCTTTCTTT.